This T cell receptor (beta chain) was sequenced for a study of siplizumab effects on memory and regulatory T cells. Overall study: Mixed lymphocyte reactions ran in pairs, with siplizumab at around 1 ug/mL or without drug. Study conclusions and caveats: Suppressive capability of dividing Tregs from siplizumab cultures went unverified. Most proliferating CD4+ or CD8+ clones, roughly 75-97%, had no naive or memory assignment. The drug siplizumab significantly decreased the alloreactive sequences that could be traced to unstimulated CD4+ memory cells.

To note about this clone: The antigen is unknown.

Germline loops: CDR1 SGHVT, CDR2 SQSDAQ. V dropped 2 bases and J dropped 10 bases, with 9 bases sitting between them. The CDR3 totals 13 residues. Coculturing of the mixed lymphocyte reaction cells was performed at 37°C for around 6 days. Only in-frame clones appear in the TCRdb table, and some are missing; sequencing was by immunoSEQ multiplex PCR. The top ten hold roughly 5.3% of the sample, which has fewer than 20,000 clones, under 50% seen once. Sequencing was done on a sample of CFSE-low (dividing) CD4+ T cells sorted from an allogeneic mixed lymphocyte reaction. The origin of this receptor is a human donor in good health; the cells came from an allogeneic mixed lymphocyte reaction. The chain uses TRBV7-4 and TRBJ1-6; possibly TRBD1 for D (5 bases). The DNA of the CDR3 is TGTGCCAGCAGCTTACAGGGAGGCTCACCCCTCCACTTT. This codes for CASSLQGGSPLHF.